What follows describes a single TCR beta chain. What it binds is unknown. The V end was cut by 3 bases, the J end by 6 bases, with 19 bases between. The CDR3 covers 16 residues. The germline gives CDR1 MGHRA, CDR2 YSYEKL. The data derive from a study of beta chain features in type 1 diabetes. Study findings and constraints: The study found that naive, central memory and Treg TCRB repertoires appeared more similar in patients than in healthy donors. VDJ junctions from patients with type 1 diabetes contained fewer insertions and more deletions. Researchers report that Type 1 diabetes patients had moderately but significantly shorter TCRB CDR3s across all four CD4+ subsets. Possible PCR preference for shorter templates applied equally to patients and controls.

Every isolated RNA sample was fully reverse transcribed, so sequencing captured expressed TCRB transcripts. Profiled with immunoSEQ multiplex PCR; TCRdb holds only in-frame clones, not every one. Among some 660,000 clones, roughly 13% were seen once, and the ten largest hold 0.03% to 0.04%. A CD45RO/CCR7/CD25/CD127/CD95/CD27 panel sorted naive, central memory, regulatory and stem cell-like memory CD4+ cells. The TCR was taken from a young man with type 1 diabetes. Sequencing was done on a sample of naive CD4+ T cells from blood. The chain couples TRBV4-1 to TRBJ2-3; TRBD2 is a possible D gene (6 bases). Here the CDR3 reads CASSQLGRGRRDTQYF. The DNA for the CDR3 is TGCGCCAGCAGCCAGCTGGGGAGAGGGAGGAGGGATACGCAGTATTTT.